The present entry profiles one TCR beta chain with its context. Its target is not known. These data originate in a study of CD8 T cell repertoires and HIV-1 epitope variants. Study at large: Control wells had CMV/EBV/flu peptides, negative Ebola AY9, or no peptide. Tested: three Gag epitope families, Nef HW9 and YT9.

Survey-depth immunoSEQ sequencing covered TCR beta CDR3 regions. TCRdb's copy holds only in-frame clones and misses some; the assay was immunoSEQ multiplex PCR. The sample lists thousands of clones, roughly 70% seen once, with approximately 40% in the top ten. The V gene's germline CDR1 is MGHRA and CDR2 YSYEKL. Trimming removed 3 bases at V and 4 bases at J, with 5 bases between. The CDR3 spans 12 residues. Sequencing used cultured CD8+ T cells derived from PBMCs. The chain employs TRBV4-1 and TRBJ2-3; D call uncertain. The receptor was isolated from a male donor with HIV. CDR3 residues: CASSHISDTQYF. CDR3 bases: TGCGCCAGCAGCCATATTTCAGATACGCAGTATTTT.